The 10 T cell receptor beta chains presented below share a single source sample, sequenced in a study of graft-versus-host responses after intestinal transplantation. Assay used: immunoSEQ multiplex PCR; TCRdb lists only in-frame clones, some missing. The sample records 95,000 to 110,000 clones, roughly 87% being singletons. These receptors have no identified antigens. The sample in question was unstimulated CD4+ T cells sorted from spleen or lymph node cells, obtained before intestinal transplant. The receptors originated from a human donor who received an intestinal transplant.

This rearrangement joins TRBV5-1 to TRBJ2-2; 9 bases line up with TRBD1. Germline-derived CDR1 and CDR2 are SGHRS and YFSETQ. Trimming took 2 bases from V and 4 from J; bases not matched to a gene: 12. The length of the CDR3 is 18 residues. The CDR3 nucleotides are TGCGCCAGCAGCTTTGGCCGGACAGGGGAATTGGGCACCGGGGAGCTGTTTTTT. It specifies CASSFGRTGELGTGELFF.

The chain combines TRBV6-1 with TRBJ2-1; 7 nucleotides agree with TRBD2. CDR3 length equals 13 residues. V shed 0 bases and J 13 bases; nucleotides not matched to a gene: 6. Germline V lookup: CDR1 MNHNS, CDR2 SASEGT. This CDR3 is CASSEAGGTRQFF. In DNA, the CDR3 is TGTGCCAGCAGTGAAGCGGGGGGGACTCGTCAGTTCTTC.

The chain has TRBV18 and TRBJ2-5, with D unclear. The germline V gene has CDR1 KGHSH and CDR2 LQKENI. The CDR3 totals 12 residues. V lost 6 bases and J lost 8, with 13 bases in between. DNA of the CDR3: TGTGCCAGCTCGCTTCGGGCCCAAACCCAGTACTTC. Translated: CASSLRAQTQYF.

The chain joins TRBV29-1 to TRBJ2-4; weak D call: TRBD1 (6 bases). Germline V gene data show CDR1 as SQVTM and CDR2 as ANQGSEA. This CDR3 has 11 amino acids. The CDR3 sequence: CSYRVENIQYF. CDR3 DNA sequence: TGCAGTTACAGGGTTGAAAACATTCAGTACTTC.

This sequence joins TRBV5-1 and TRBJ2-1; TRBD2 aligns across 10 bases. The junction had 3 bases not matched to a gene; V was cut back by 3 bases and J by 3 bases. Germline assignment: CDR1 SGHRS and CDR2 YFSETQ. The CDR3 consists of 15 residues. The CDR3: CASSYLAGVYNEQFF. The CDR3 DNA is TGCGCCAGCAGCTACCTAGCGGGAGTCTACAATGAGCAGTTCTTC. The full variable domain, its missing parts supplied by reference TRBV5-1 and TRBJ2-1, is KAGVTQTPRYLIKTRGQQVTLSCSPISGHRSVSWYQQTPGQGLQFLFEYFSETQRNKGNFPGRFSGRQFSNSRSEMNVSTLELGDSALYLCASSYLAGVYNEQFFGPGTRLTVL.

The CDR3 is CASSWGVPTYEQYF. The CDR3 region has the DNA TGTGCCAGCAGTTGGGGGGTTCCCACCTACGAGCAGTACTTC. The chain is built from TRBV27 and TRBJ2-7; D might be TRBD2 (6 bases). This CDR3 contains 14 residues. Trimming left V 4 bases short and J 2 bases short, with 12 bases between. CDR1 is MNHEY, CDR2 SMNVEV, per germline (reference sequence).

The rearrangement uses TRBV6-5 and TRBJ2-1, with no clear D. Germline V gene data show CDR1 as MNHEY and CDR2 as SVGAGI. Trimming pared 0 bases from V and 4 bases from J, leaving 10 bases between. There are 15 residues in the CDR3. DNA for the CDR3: TGTGCCAGCAGTTACTCCCTCAAAGGGTACAATGAGCAGTTCTTC. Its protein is CASSYSLKGYNEQFF.

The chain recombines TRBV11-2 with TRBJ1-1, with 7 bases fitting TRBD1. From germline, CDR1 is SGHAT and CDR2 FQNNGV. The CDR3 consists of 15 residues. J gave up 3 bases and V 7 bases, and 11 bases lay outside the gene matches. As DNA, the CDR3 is TGTGCCAGCACTGGGGCGACAGGGATACACACTGAAGCTTTCTTT. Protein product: CASTGATGIHTEAFF.

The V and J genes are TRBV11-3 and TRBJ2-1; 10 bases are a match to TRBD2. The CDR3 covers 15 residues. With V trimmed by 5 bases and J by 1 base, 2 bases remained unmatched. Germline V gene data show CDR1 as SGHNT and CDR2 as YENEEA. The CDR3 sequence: CASSKLAGSYNEQFF. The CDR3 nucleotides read TGTGCCAGCAGCAAACTAGCGGGGTCCTACAATGAGCAGTTCTTC.

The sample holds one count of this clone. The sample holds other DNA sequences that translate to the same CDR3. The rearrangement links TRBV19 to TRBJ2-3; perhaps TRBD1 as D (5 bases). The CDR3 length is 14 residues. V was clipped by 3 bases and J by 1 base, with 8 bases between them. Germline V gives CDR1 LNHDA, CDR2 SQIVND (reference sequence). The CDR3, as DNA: TGTGCCAGTAGTATTCAAGGGGGCACAGATACGCAGTATTTT. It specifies CASSIQGGTDTQYF.